This T cell receptor beta chain was recovered during a study of blood T cell repertoires in COVID-19. Across the study: Acute and convalescent COVID-19 specimens originated in the United States, Italy and Spain. The cDNA or gDNA used as material had been derived from T cells, B-cell-depleted T cells, or PBMCs.

Original processing methods: By means of reference gene primer amplification, nucleated cell counts were estimated. Only in-frame clones appear in the TCRdb table, and some are missing; sequencing was by immunoSEQ multiplex PCR. V, J and clone size are those of that table, while D and trimming were read from the DNA. The sample records about 210,000 clones, around 80% being singletons. This sequence originates from a woman in her 40s with acute or convalescent COVID-19. Source material: peripheral blood.

The CDR3 loop is CASSLPGTGGRYGYTF. In DNA form, the CDR3 reads TGTGCCAGCAGCTTGCCGGGGACAGGGGGCAGGTATGGCTACACCTTC. This chain connects TRBV5-5 to TRBJ1-2, with 12 nucleotides matching TRBD1. The CDR3 loop spans 16 amino acids. Trimming cost V 1 base and J 5 bases; bases outside gene matches: 6. Germline V CDR1 and CDR2: SGHKS, YYEKEE (reference sequence).